This paragraph reports one T cell receptor beta chain. The table came from immunoSEQ multiplex PCR; TCRdb's copy has only in-frame clones and leaves some out. The sample yields over 80,000 clones, approximately 79% seen once. Seattle enrolled patients during active infection and tracked them longitudinally. This record belongs to a study of blood T cell repertoires in COVID-19. In the study overall: COVID-19 samples, acute and convalescent, were from the United States, Italy and Spain.

V shed 6 bases and J shed 3 bases, with 12 bases lying between them. The germline V gene encodes CDR1 SNHLY and CDR2 FYNNEI. The CDR3 loop spans 14 amino acids. V is TRBV2 and J is TRBJ1-3; D perhaps matches TRBD1 (6 bases). Sequenced sample: peripheral blood. This sequence originates from a man aged 70 or older with COVID-19, enrolled during active disease. The CDR3 spells CASRDSGGGNTIYF. CDR3 sequence (DNA): TGTGCCAGCAGGGACAGTGGGGGTGGAAACACCATATATTTT.